A selection of T cell receptor beta chains follows, all from one sample in a study of blood T cells in healthy people across ages. TCRdb analysed the 5' RACE reads with MiXCR anew, one entry per CDR3 protein. Of 1,800,000 or so distinct CDR3 sequences detected, 39% appear once; the ten largest clones hold 23%. The sequencing input was blood. Receptors originate from a human donor in good health. Each CDR3 is given without its conserved first and last residue.

TRBV7-8	TRBJ1-2	ASSPGTGSWGYT
TRBV12-3/TRBV12-4	TRBJ2-7	ASNLGYEQY
TRBV4-1	TRBJ1-2	ASSQEGGRQVYGYT
TRBV20-1	TRBJ2-1	SARLSTEQF
TRBV20-1	TRBJ2-7	SAGSPRLKREQY
TRBV29-1	TRBJ2-3	SVELGGSTDTQD
TRBV10-3	TRBJ2-6	AISDRQGLKSGANVLT
TRBV4-3	TRBJ2-3	ASSQDSLTDTQY
TRBV12-3/TRBV12-4	TRBJ2-7	ASSLDREDEQY
TRBV20-1	TRBJ1-2	SARERGLPNYGYT
TRBV12-3/TRBV12-4	TRBJ2-2	ASTRDRINTGELF
TRBV12-3/TRBV12-4	TRBJ1-2	ASSFYPSYNYGYT
TRBV24-1	TRBJ2-5	ATSDFTRETQY
TRBV6-2/TRBV6-3	TRBJ2-7	ASSYPAWTGGTYEQY
TRBV6-5	TRBJ1-2	ASSYSGGQGQNGYT
TRBV9	TRBJ2-1	ASSPPVGVGEQF
TRBV10-3	TRBJ1-1	AISEPRRDTEAF
TRBV29-1	TRBJ2-5	SATGGVGETQY
TRBV20-1	TRBJ1-1	SARALDRGDHTEAF
TRBV29-1	TRBJ1-5	SVYDSYSNQPQH
TRBV5-1	TRBJ2-1	ASSGRDRESYDEQF
TRBV20-1	TRBJ2-1	SAHKGGLETQF
TRBV13	TRBJ2-1	ASSLLDGSYNEQF
TRBV5-5	TRBJ2-5	ASTEHRGGMWETQY
TRBV3-1	TRBJ1-2	ASSQAARQGNYGYT
TRBV29-1	TRBJ2-5	SVGLRRGGGQETQY
TRBV27	TRBJ1-4	ASSFGAGGIEKLF
TRBV6-1	TRBJ2-3	ASTGDQRGWEDTQY
TRBV6-2/TRBV6-3	TRBJ2-7	ASRDHTSVLSYEQY
TRBV7-3	TRBJ2-6	ASSTSGPYSGANVLT
TRBV7-8	TRBJ2-7	ASSLAGVGSSYEQY
TRBV9	TRBJ2-7	ASSVAQGSSYEQY
TRBV12-3/TRBV12-4	TRBJ1-2	ASSVGVANYLGYT
TRBV6-1	TRBJ2-5	TSSVEGPKETQY
TRBV6-5	TRBJ1-6	AGSYVGGPLH
TRBV4-3	TRBJ2-3	ASSQDPGDTQY
TRBV9	TRBJ2-7	ASSVGPGFSYEQY
TRBV20-1	TRBJ2-3	SARPPAGGHPTYTDTQY
TRBV7-2	TRBJ2-1	ASSSGQRGFRNEQF
TRBV10-3	TRBJ1-6	AISELVDSPLH
TRBV29-1	TRBJ2-7	SVEELVSYEQY
TRBV3-1	TRBJ2-7	ASSQDWTGNSYEQY
TRBV24-1	TRBJ1-3	ATSDLRTEGDPGNTIY
TRBV29-1	-	SAEGGTYEQY
TRBV5-1	TRBJ2-1	ASSPRGETREQF
TRBV20-1	TRBJ2-1	SASIRTGADEQF
TRBV12-3/TRBV12-4	TRBJ1-1	ASTGTGVRNTEAF
TRBV5-5	TRBJ2-1	ASSPATPSNEQF
TRBV20-1	TRBJ2-5	SARWLKDWGTQY
TRBV29-1	TRBJ2-2	SVASAGELF
TRBV12-3/TRBV12-4	TRBJ2-2	ASSSTRRTGELF
TRBV29-1	TRBJ2-1	SGVGNEQF
TRBV7-8	TRBJ2-1	ASSGTGDNEQF
TRBV7-2	TRBJ2-1	ASSPQNGSPEQF
TRBV20-1	TRBJ1-2	SAPEDYGYT
TRBV3-1	TRBJ1-2	ASSQGAGGGYGYT